The text below deals with one TCR beta chain. Profiled with immunoSEQ multiplex PCR; TCRdb holds only in-frame clones, not every one. The sample holds about 120,000 clones, around 86% seen once. The CDR3 covers 17 residues. V trimming: 1 base; J trimming: 1 base; junction bases outside the gene matches: 5. CDR1 is KGHDR and CDR2 is SFDVKD in the germline V gene. This sample is part of a study of blood T cell repertoires in COVID-19. Study-level background: Spain, Italy and the United States supplied samples that represented acute and convalescent COVID-19. The cDNA or gDNA used as material had been derived from T cells, B-cell-depleted T cells, or PBMCs.

The TCR was taken from a man aged 55 to 69 with acute or convalescent COVID-19. The chain recombines TRBV24-1 with TRBJ2-1; 8 bases match TRBD1. The sample was peripheral blood. Here the CDR3 reads CATSDFLDRGSYNEQFF. CDR3 coding DNA: TGTGCCACCAGTGATTTCCTTGACAGGGGATCCTACAATGAGCAGTTCTTC.